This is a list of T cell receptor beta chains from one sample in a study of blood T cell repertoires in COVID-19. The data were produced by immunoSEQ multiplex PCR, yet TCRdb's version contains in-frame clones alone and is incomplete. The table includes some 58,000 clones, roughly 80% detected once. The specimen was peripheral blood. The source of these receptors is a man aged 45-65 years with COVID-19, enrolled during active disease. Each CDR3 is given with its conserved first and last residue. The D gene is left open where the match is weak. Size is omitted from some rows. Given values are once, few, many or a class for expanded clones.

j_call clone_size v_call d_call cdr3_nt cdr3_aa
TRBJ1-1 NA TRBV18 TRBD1 TGTGCCAGCTCACCGGTGCGGGACAGGAACACTGAAGCTTTCTTT CASSPVRDRNTEAFF
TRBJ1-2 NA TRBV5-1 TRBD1 TGCGCCAGCAGCTTGGAACAGGGGGGCTATGGCTACACCTTC CASSLEQGGYGYTF
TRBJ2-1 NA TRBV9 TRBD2 TGTGCCAGCAGCCCCCGACCGGGACTAGCTCGAGATGAGCAGTTCTTC CASSPRPGLARDEQFF
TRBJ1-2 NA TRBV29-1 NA TGCAGCGTTGAACACAGGGCTAGCGGCTACACCTTC CSVEHRASGYTF
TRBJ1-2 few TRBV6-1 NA TGTGCCAGCAGTGAAGAGACCATACTCGGGTATGGCTACACCTTC CASSEETILGYGYTF
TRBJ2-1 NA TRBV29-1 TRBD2 TGCAGCGTTCCCGGACTAGCCCAACGATCCTCCTACAATGAGCAGTTCTTC CSVPGLAQRSSYNEQFF
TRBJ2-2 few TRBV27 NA TGTGCCAGCAGTAAAGTCCCCCCATTAGTTTTGTCCCGGACCGGGGAGCTGTTTTTT CASSKVPPLVLSRTGELFF
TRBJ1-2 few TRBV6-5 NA TGTGCCAGCAGCCGAACGGGACGGGGGAGTGGCTACACCTTC CASSRTGRGSGYTF
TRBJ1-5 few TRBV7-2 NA TGTGCCAGCAGCTCCGGACAGTTCAATCAGCCCCAGCATTTT CASSSGQFNQPQHF
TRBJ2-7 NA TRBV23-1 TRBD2 TGCGCCAGCAGCCAGGTAGCGGGAGCTCCCTACGAGCAGTACTTC CASSQVAGAPYEQYF
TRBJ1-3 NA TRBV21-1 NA TGTGCCAGTGACAGCTCCTCTGGAAACACCATATATTTT CASDSSSGNTIYF
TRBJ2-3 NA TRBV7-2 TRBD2 TGTGCCAGTGTCGCGCTAGCGGGAATATCAGATACGCAGTATTTT CASVALAGISDTQYF
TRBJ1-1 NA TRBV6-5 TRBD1 TGTGCCAGCAGTTACCGTCGGACAGGGAGAAACACTGAAGCTTTCTTT CASSYRRTGRNTEAFF
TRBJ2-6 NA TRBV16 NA TGTGCCAGCAGCCGGGCCACAGGGACCCTCGGGGCCAACGTCCTGACTTTC CASSRATGTLGANVLTF
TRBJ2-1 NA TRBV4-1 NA TGCGCCAGCAGCCTAAGAACTCATGAGCAGTTCTTC CASSLRTHEQFF
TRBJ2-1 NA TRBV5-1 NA TGCGCCAGCAGCTTAAGTAGCGGCTCCTACAATGAGCAGTTCTTC CASSLSSGSYNEQFF
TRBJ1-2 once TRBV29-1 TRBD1 TGCAGCGTTGGGAACAGGGGCGGCTACACCTTC CSVGNRGGYTF